This record concerns one T cell receptor (beta chain) sequence. V lost 4 bases to trimming and J lost 7 bases, with 19 bases between them. The CDR3 spans 15 residues. Germline values: CDR1 DFQATT, CDR2 SNEGSKA (reference sequence). This sample is drawn from a study of T cells in Graves' hyperthyroidism and ophthalmopathy. No progression to ophthalmopathy during 18 months of follow-up defined stable disease. Amplified TCR beta CDR3 regions came from RNA transcripts. First-round RT-PCR targeting the TCR CDR3 was performed with the HTBI primer set. TCRdb re-analysed the multiplex PCR reads in MiXCR, keeping a single row per CDR3 protein. The data hold 500,000 to 600,000 distinct CDR3 sequences, with more than 45% observed a single time.

The V gene is TRBV20-1, the J gene TRBJ1-4, with D perhaps matching TRBD1 (5 bases). The clonotype was recovered from a young woman with Graves' hyperthyroidism. The sample taken for sequencing was peripheral blood or thyroid tissue (not recorded which). This CDR3 is CSATRAAYGGEKLFF. CDR3 nucleotide sequence: TGCAGTGCTACAAGAGCGGCGTATGGGGGTGAAAAACTGTTTTTT.